This entry is about one TCR beta chain. The data were taken from a study of radiotherapy plus CTLA-4 blockade in lung cancer. Germline V CDR1 and CDR2: SGHDT, YYEEEE. Deletions cut 4 bases from V and 5 bases from J, with 21 bases between. The CDR3 is made up of 16 amino acids. Data came from immunoSEQ multiplex PCR; TCRdb stores just in-frame clones and leaves some out. The sample includes more than 10,000 clones, about 86% of them seen just once. The chain couples TRBV5-6 to TRBJ2-5; no definite D call. The receptor's source is a human donor with non-small cell lung cancer that progressed on radiotherapy plus ipilimumab. Material: peripheral blood, obtained from a patient treated with radiotherapy plus ipilimumab. CDR3: CASSAGPTAWVETQYF. The CDR3 DNA is TGTGCCAGCAGCGCCGGGCCGACTGCTTGGGTGGAGACCCAGTACTTC.